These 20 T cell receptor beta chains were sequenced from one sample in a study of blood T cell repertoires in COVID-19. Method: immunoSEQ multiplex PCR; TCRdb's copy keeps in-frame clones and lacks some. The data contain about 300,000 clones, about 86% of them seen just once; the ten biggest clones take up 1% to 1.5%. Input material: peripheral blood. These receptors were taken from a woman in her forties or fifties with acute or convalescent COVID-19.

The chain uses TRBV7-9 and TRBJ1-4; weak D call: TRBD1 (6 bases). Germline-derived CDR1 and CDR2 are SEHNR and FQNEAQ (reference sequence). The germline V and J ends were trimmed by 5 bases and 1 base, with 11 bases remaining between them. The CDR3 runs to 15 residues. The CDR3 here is CASSRDTITNEKLFF. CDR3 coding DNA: TGTGCCAGCAGCAGGGACACCATAACTAATGAAAAACTGTTTTTT.

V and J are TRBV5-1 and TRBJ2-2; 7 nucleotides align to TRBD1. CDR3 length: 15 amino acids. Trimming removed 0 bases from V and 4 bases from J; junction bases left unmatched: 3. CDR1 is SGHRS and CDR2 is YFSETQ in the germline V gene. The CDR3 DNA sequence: TGCGCCAGCAGCTTGGAGCCAGGGGGCACCGGGGAGCTGTTTTTT. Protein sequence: CASSLEPGGTGELFF. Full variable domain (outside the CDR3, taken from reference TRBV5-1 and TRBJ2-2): KAGVTQTPRYLIKTRGQQVTLSCSPISGHRSVSWYQQTPGQGLQFLFEYFSETQRNKGNFPGRFSGRQFSNSRSEMNVSTLELGDSALYLCASSLEPGGTGELFFGEGSRLTVL.

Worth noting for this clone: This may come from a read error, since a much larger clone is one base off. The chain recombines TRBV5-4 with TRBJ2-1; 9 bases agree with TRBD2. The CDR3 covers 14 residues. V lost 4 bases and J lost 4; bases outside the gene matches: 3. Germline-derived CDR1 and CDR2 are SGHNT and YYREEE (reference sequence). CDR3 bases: TGTGCCAGCAGCCGGACTAGCGCATACAATGAGCAGTTCTTC. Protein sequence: CASSRTSAYNEQFF.

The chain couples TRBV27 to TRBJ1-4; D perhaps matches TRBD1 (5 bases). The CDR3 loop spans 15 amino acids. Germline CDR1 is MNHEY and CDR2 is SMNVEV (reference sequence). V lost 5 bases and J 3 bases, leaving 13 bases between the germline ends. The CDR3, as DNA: TGTGCCAGCAGTCCACAGACAGCAGCTAATGAAAAACTGTTTTTT. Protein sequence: CASSPQTAANEKLFF.

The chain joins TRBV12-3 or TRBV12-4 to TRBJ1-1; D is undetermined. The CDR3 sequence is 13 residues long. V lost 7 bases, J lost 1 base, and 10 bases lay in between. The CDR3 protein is CASISRGNTEAFF. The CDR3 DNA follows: TGTGCCAGCATTTCCCGGGGGAACACTGAAGCTTTCTTT.

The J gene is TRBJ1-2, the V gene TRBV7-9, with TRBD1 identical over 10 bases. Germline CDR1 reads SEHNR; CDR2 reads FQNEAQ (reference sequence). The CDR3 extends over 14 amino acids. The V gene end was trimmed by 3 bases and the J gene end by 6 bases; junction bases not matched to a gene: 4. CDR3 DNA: TGTGCCAGCAGCTTCTTCGGGACAGGGGATGGCTACACCTTC. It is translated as CASSFFGTGDGYTF.

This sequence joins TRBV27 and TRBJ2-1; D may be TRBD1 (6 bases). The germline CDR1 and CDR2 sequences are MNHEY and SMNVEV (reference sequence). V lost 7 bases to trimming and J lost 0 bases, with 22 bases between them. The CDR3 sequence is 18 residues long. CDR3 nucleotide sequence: TGTGCCAGCAATAAGTGGAATCTCGGACAGAGCTCCTACAATGAGCAGTTCTTC. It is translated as CASNKWNLGQSSYNEQFF.

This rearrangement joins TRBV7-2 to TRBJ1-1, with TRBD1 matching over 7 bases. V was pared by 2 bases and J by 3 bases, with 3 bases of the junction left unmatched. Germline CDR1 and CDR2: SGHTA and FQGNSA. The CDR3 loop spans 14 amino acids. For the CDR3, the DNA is TGTGCCAGCAGCTTAATCCAGGGGGACACTGAAGCTTTCTTT. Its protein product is CASSLIQGDTEAFF.

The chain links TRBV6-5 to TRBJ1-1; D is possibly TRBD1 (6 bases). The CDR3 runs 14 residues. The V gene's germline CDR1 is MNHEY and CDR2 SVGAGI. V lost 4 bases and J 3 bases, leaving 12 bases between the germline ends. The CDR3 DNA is TGTGCCAGCAGTTCCTGGACAGCTGACACTGAAGCTTTCTTT. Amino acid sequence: CASSSWTADTEAFF.

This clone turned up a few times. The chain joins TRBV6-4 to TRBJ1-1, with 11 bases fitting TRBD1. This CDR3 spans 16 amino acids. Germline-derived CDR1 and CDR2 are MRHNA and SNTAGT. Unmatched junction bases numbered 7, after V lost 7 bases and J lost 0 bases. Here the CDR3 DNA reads TGTGCCAGCATCCCCGGACAGGGGGCAATGAACACTGAAGCTTTCTTT. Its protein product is CASIPGQGAMNTEAFF.

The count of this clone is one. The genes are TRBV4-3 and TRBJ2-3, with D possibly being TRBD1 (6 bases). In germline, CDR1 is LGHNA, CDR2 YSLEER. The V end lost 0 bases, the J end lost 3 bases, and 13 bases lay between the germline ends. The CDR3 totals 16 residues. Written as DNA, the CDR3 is TGCGCCAGCAGCCAAGATACATCAGGGGATACAGATACGCAGTATTTT. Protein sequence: CASSQDTSGDTDTQYF.

CDR3 region: CASSQDRGPYEQYF. Written as DNA, the CDR3 is TGTGCCAGCAGCCAAGACAGGGGGCCATACGAGCAGTACTTC. The V call is TRBV3-1 (or the pseudogene TRBV3-2), the J call TRBJ2-7; 8 nucleotides match TRBD1. Germline values: CDR1 LGHDT, CDR2 YNNKEL (reference sequence). The V segment lost 0 bases and the J segment 4 bases; nucleotides outside the gene matches: 2. The length of the CDR3 is 14 residues.

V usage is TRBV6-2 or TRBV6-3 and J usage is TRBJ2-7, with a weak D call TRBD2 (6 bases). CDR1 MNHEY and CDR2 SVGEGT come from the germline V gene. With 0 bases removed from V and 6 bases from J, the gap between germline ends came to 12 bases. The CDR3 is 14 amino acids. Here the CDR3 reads CASSYSGGTAEQYF. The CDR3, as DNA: TGTGCCAGCAGTTACTCTGGGGGGACGGCCGAGCAGTACTTC.

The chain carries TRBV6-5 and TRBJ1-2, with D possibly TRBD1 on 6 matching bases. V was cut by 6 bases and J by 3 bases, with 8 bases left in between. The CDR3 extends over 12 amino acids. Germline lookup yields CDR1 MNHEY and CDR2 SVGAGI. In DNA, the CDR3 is TGTGCCAGCAGAAACAGGGACTATGGCTACACCTTC. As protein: CASRNRDYGYTF.

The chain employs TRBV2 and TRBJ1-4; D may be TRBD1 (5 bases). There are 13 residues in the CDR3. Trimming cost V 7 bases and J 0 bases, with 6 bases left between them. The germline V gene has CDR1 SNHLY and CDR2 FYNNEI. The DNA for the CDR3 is TGTGCCAGCAAGGGGTCAACTAATGAAAAACTGTTTTTT. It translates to CASKGSTNEKLFF.

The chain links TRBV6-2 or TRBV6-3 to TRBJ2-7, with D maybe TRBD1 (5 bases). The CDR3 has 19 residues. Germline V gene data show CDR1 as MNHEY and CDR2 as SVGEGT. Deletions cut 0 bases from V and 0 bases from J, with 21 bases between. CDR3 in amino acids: CASSYSKFTRRVRSYEQYF. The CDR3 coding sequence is TGTGCCAGCAGTTACTCGAAGTTCACTCGCAGGGTTCGCTCCTACGAGCAGTACTTC.

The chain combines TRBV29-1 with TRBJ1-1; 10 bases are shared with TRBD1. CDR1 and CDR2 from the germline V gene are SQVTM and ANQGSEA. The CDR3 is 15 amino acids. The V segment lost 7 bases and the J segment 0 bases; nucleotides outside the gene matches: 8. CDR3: CSEAGTGAMNTEAFF. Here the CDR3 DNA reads TGCAGCGAAGCCGGGACAGGGGCCATGAACACTGAAGCTTTCTTT.

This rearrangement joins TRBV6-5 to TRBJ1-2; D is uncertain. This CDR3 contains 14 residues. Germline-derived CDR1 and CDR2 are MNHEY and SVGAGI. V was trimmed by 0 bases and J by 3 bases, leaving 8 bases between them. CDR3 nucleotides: TGTGCCAGCAGTTACTCCCCGGGTGACTATGGCTACACCTTC. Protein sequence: CASSYSPGDYGYTF.

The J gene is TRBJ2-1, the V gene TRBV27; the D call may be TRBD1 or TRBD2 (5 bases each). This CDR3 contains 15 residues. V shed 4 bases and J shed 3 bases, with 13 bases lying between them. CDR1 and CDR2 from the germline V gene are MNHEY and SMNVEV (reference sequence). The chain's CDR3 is CASSSSGSYYNEQFF. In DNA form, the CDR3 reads TGTGCCAGCAGTTCATCAGGGAGCTACTACAATGAGCAGTTCTTC.

CDR3 protein: CASRRSGGAIDTQYF. The CDR3 DNA reads TGTGCCAGCAGACGTAGCGGGGGGGCCATAGATACGCAGTATTTT. The chain couples TRBV9 to TRBJ2-3; TRBD2 aligns across 11 bases. The CDR3 runs to 15 residues. V lost 5 bases to trimming and J lost 5 bases; unmatched junction nucleotides: 7. From germline, CDR1 is SGDLS and CDR2 YYNGEE.